This T cell receptor beta chain was identified in a study of blood T cell repertoires in COVID-19. For the study at large: Samples came from the United States, Italy and Spain, spanning acute and convalescent COVID-19.

In the authors' workflow: Scientists estimated how many nucleated cells there were by amplifying reference gene primers. TCRdb's copy holds only in-frame clones and misses some; the assay was immunoSEQ multiplex PCR. That table furnishes V, J and clone size, whereas the DNA furnished D and trimming. The sample includes 130,000 to 150,000 clones, 84% of them seen just once. CDR1 and CDR2 (germline): SQVTM, ANQGSEA. This CDR3 region has 14 residues. The V and J ends lost 5 bases and 0 bases respectively, with 11 bases between them. The sample comprised peripheral blood. The rearrangement joins TRBV29-1 to TRBJ1-3; D gene unclear. The origin of this receptor is a human donor in a cohort sampled during active COVID-19. The DNA of the CDR3 is TGCAGCGTTACTCAGGAAAGCTCTGGAAACACCATATATTTT. Translated, it gives CSVTQESSGNTIYF.